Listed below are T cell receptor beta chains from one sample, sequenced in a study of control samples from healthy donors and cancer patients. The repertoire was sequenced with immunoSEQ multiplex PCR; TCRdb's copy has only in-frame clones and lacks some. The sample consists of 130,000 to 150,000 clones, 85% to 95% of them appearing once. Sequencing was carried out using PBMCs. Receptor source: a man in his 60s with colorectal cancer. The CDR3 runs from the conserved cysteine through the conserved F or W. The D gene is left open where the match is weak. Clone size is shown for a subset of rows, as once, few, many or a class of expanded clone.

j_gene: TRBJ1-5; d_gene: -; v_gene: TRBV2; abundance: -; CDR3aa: CASRVQTSQHF; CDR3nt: TGTGCCAGCCGAGTCCAGACTTCCCAGCATTTT
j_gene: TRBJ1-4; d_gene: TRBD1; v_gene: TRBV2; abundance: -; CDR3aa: CASSVGRGREKLFF; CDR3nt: TGTGCCAGCAGTGTAGGGAGGGGGCGCGAAAAACTGTTTTTT
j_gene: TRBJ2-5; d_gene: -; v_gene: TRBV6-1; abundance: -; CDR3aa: CASSEFRGTQETQYF; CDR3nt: TGTGCCAGCAGTGAATTCCGGGGGACCCAAGAGACCCAGTACTTC
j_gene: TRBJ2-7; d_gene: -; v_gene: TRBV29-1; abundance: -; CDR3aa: CSVEDNRGGEQYF; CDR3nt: TGCAGCGTTGAAGATAACAGGGGAGGGGAGCAGTACTTC
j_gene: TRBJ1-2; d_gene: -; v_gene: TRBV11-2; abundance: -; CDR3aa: CASSEPGRRYGYTF; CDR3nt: TGTGCCAGCAGCGAACCGGGACGGCGCTATGGCTACACCTTC
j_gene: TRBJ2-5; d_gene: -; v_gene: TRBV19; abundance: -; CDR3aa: CASSTGTGQETQYF; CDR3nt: TGTGCCAGTAGTACCGGGACGGGTCAAGAGACCCAGTACTTC
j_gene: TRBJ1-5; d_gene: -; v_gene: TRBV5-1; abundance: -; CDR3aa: CASSLAYREGFSNQPQHF; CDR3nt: TGCGCCAGCAGCTTGGCCTACAGGGAGGGGTTTAGCAATCAGCCCCAGCATTTT
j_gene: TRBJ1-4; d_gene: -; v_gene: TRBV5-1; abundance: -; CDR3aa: CASSSGRGTNEKLFF; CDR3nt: TGCGCCAGCAGCTCCGGGCGTGGGACTAATGAAAAACTGTTTTTT
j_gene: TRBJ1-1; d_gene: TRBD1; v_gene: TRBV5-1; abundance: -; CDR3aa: CASSLEGQDTEAFF; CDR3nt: TGCGCCAGCAGCTTGGAGGGACAGGACACTGAAGCTTTCTTT
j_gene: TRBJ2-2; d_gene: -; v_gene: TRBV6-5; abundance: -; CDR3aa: CASSSYTTQNTGELFF; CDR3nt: TGTGCCAGCAGTTCTTATACTACACAAAACACCGGGGAGCTGTTTTTT
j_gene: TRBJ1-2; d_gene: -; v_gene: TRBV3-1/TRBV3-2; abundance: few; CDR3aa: CASSQGYGYTF; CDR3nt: TGTGCCAGCAGCCAAGGGTATGGCTACACCTTC
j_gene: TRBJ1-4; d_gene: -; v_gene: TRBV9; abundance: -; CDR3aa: CASSPSARTTNEKLFF; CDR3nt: TGTGCCAGCAGCCCTAGCGCCAGAACAACTAATGAAAAACTGTTTTTT
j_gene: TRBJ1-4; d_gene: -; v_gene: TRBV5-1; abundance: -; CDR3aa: CASSGAGTEKLFF; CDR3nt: TGCGCCAGCAGCGGGGCAGGGACTGAAAAACTGTTTTTT
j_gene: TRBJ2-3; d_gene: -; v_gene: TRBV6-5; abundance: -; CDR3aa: CASSYLGGRTDTQYF; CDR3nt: TGTGCCAGCAGTTACCTAGGGGGGCGCACAGATACGCAGTATTTT
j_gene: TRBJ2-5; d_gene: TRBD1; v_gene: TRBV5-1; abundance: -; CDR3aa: CASSLGQGWETQYF; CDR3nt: TGCGCCAGCAGCTTGGGACAGGGTTGGGAGACCCAGTACTTC
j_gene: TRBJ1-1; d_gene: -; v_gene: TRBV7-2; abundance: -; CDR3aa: CASSSEENTEAFF; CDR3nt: TGTGCCAGCAGCTCCGAGGAGAACACTGAAGCTTTCTTT
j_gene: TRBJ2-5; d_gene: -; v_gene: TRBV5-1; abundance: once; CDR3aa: CASQGSGETQYF; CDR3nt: TGCGCCAGCCAGGGGTCAGGGGAGACCCAGTACTTC
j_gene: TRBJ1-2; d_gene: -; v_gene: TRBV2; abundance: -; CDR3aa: CASSEEQYGYTF; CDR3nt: TGTGCCAGCAGTGAGGAGCAGTATGGCTACACCTTC
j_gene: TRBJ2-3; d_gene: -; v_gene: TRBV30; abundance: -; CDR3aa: CAWSPSIGTERNNF; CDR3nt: TGTGCCTGGAGTCCCTCGATCGGGACCGAGAGGAATAATTTT
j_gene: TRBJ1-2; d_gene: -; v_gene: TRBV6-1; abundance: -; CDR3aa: CASSEGQFYGYTF; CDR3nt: TGTGCCAGCAGTGAGGGCCAGTTCTATGGCTACACCTTC
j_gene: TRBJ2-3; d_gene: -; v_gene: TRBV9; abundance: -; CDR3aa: CASSGQQGYTDTQYF; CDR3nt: TGTGCCAGCAGTGGACAGCAGGGTTACACAGATACGCAGTATTTT
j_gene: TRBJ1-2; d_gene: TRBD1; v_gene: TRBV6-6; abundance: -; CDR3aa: CASRLGQGGSYTF; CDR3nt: TGTGCCAGCAGGTTAGGACAGGGGGGCAGCTACACCTTC
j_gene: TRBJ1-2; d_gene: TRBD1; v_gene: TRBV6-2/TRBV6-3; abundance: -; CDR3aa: CASSYTTGGRYGYTF; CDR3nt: TGTGCCAGCAGTTACACGACAGGGGGCCGCTATGGCTACACCTTC
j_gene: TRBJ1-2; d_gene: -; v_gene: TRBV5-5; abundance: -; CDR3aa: CASSLGGPGFYGYTF; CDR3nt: TGTGCCAGCAGCTTAGGCGGGCCGGGGTTCTATGGCTACACCTTC
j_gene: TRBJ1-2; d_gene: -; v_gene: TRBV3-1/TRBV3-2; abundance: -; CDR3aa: CASSQGGYYTF; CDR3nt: TGTGCCAGCAGCCAAGGCGGGTATTACACCTTC
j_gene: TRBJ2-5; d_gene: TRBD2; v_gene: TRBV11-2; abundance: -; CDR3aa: CASSFFMTSGAGTQYF; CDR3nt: TGTGCCAGCAGCTTCTTCATGACTAGCGGGGCGGGGACCCAGTACTTC